This TCR beta chain was observed in a study of cytomegalovirus exposure and HLA in healthy donors (dated by TCRdb to 2015 to 2018). Study-wide context: In an earlier analysis of about 560 of the donors, 250 to 350 Gb of sequence data and some 100 million unique TCR beta sequences from 150 million to 200 million T cells were reported. To predict cytomegalovirus infection status, the study combined high-throughput TCR immunosequencing, statistical association of individual TCRs with disease status, and machine learning. Several DR-DQ haplotypes were treated as single units for association and clustering because of strong linkage in the cohort. Donor age, sex, ethnicity and CMV serostatus were compiled alongside the repertoire data. Rather than drawing on any new phenotypic data, the later analysis identified candidate immune exposures from TCR beta sequences and the way those sequences occurred across donors. A separate validation cohort of roughly 130 different subjects was used in addition to the approximately 700-subject first cohort. Every discovery cohort repertoire had been produced on one sequencing platform. Typing coverage varied by locus: roughly 629-630 donors for A, B, C, DRB1 and DQB1; approximately 520 for DQA1; more than 600 for DPA1; approximately 450 for DPB1. An earlier analysis of around 580 of the donors used high-throughput TCR beta sequencing to judge whether each TCR beta V gene segment behaved as functional or pseudogenic. The study aimed to test whether cataloging public T cell receptors could reveal signatures of past pathogen exposure. Using immunosequencing, the study profiled T cell repertoires from around 670 subjects and related those repertoires to cytomegalovirus serostatus. A later genetic analysis took genome-wide SNP genotypes for 398 of the 666 donors and used that subset as a discovery cohort. Among the roughly 400 genotyped donors, about 83% belonged to the genetic ancestry cluster associated with self-reported Caucasian donors. Class I and class II HLA loci were covered by the typing at four-digit resolution. A later analysis re-analyzed previously published TCR beta repertoires from roughly 600 donors and added high-resolution HLA genotyping to study TCR occurrence patterns. On average, around 240,000 unique TCR beta nucleotide sequences were sequenced per donor among 398 genotyped donors of the cohort, with 15% to 20% of those sequences being non-productive. An early release covering roughly 580 HLA-typed donors comprised about 310 gigabases of sequencing data and roughly 85 million unique TCR sequences.

CDR1 is given as MNHEY and CDR2 as SMNVEV, both from the germline V gene (reference sequence). The CDR3 numbers 14 residues from cysteine through phenylalanine. Only the CDR3 DNA stays, 42 bases, in frame from base 1. Trimmed from V: 4 bases; trimmed from J: 7 bases; junction bases lacking a gene match: 9. With respect to this clone: Its antigen remains unidentified. Per-base qualities were not stored, and no clone one base away is much larger.

Preparation of the library involved the immunoSEQ multiplex PCR assay. For the multiplex PCR, a mixture combining 60 forward primers for TCR Vbeta segments and 13 reverse primers for TCR Jbeta segments was used. The CDR3 region of rearranged TCR beta genes was amplified from genomic DNA with a multiplex PCR assay. Amplified TCR beta libraries were sequenced as 87-base-pair reads on the Illumina HiSeq System. The paper's processing steps were these. A later analysis tallied tens of millions of unique TCR beta chains across the 610 or so repertoires, and approximately 11 million of those chains were shared by two or more donors. To remove PCR and sequencing errors, raw reads were error-corrected and collapsed into unique sequences using a nearest-neighbor algorithm that merged closely related sequences. To assign V, D and J gene segments, CDR3 sequences were aligned to IMGT reference sequences. For a sequence to be retained, at least a six-nucleotide match to both a V gene segment and a J gene segment was required. A rearrangement counted as productive if the CDR3 had no stop codons and remained in frame with V and J, and every other rearrangement counted as non-productive. CDR3 was defined according to IMGT convention as the region running from the second conserved V-encoded cysteine to the conserved J-encoded phenylalanine. In an earlier analysis of some 550 of the donors, sequences lacking an unambiguous match to a single V gene segment were excluded. In an earlier analysis of some 590 of the donors, a V segment was called functional when productive rearrangements were above 56.7%, and segregating when the standard deviation between donors exceeded 5%. A statistical classification framework was built to diagnose cytomegalovirus status from the catalog of TCR beta chain sequences. In a later analysis, V and J genes were assigned by comparing TCR nucleotide sequences against IMGT/GENE-DB human TR gene sequences. Using the TCRdist pipeline, a later analysis assigned CDR3 sequences along with most-parsimonious VDJ recombination scenarios. In a later analysis, each TCR beta chain was defined by its CDR3 amino acid sequence together with its V-gene family, and reads without a unique V-gene family were excluded. In a later analysis, approximately 590 highly shared, low-generation-probability nucleotide sequences were removed to address suspected cross-contamination and a sequencing artifact. A later analysis calculated a clonal expansion index for each public chain from normalized within-repertoire ranks of inferred template counts. Generation probabilities in a later analysis came from a VDJ recombination model fitted to out-of-frame rearrangements, and those results were checked against IGoR. In a later analysis, hypergeometric tests were used to score TCR-TCR, TCR-HLA and TCR-CMV co-occurrence, with a repertoire-size bias correction applied to TCR pairs. False discovery rates were estimated in a later analysis by permuting HLA or CMV assignments 20 times. In a later analysis, co-occurring TCRs were grouped using DBSCAN, and TCRdist sequence similarity was added for clustering within HLA-allele-positive subsets. Co-occurrence clustering excluded repertoires with fewer than 30,000 or more than 120,000 public chains, plus five with anomalous nucleotide sharing. Drawn from immuneACCESS, this table holds only the in-frame rearrangements with V and J called that TCRdb kept. Clones are partly lost; checked studies trace under half to an unresolved V gene and leave the rest unexplained. That table gives V, J and clone size, and the DNA gave D and trimming. The sample table lists some 150,000 clones, roughly 81% of them with a count of one. The top ten hold around 1.5% of the sample.

The cohort consisted of 650 to 700 healthy bone marrow donors. Cohort members were all nominally healthy when sampled, although unrecorded immune exposures were likely present. The donor was CMV seronegative and was included in the group of approximately 350 seronegative cohort members. Every donor gave a peripheral blood sample, and the peripheral blood mononuclear cells from that sample were used for TCR beta sequencing. Genomic DNA was extracted from the blood cell samples with the Qiagen DNeasy Blood Extraction Kit. The full study reports these points: Compared with equally common non-associated chains, HLA-associated TCR beta chains in a later analysis were more clonally expanded and had lower generation probabilities. Correlated functional status among segregating V segments might reflect linkage disequilibrium, but an unknown experimental factor could not be ruled out. V-gene and J-gene trimming of TCR beta chains was associated with a missense DCLRE1C variant in a later genetic analysis, and the association was replicated in an independent cohort. A further reported finding was that TCR beta sequences accurately predicted the HLA-A and HLA-B alleles for most subjects in the first cohort. According to a later genetic analysis, donors in an Asian-associated ancestry cluster had fewer N-insertions in productive TCRs than the approximately 710-donor mean. According to a later analysis, most CMV-associated TCR beta chains appeared to be HLA-restricted, and the HLA associations seemed to be driven largely by CMV exposure. For the cohort, immune exposure information was limited to CMV serostatus. Because counts were too low, 15 or so rarely observed V segments, including chromosome 9 orphons, were excluded from the earlier analysis of under 650 of the donors. Specific HLA alleles were associated with some 15,000 TCR beta sequences at a false discovery rate of 0.05 in a later analysis. In an earlier analysis of 587 of the donors, most TCR beta V segments were observed in productive rearrangements about 87% or about 30% of the time, broadly matching IMGT annotations. Assigning TCR associations to individual alleles was difficult when HLA alleles, especially DR and DQ, strongly co-occurred. HLA typing was unavailable for some donors at each locus, so association tests used only the typed subset. Presence/absence analyses assumed roughly uniform sequencing depth across donors, an assumption that may not hold. Most TCR sequences were seen in very few donors, while some public TCRs were found in many individuals. Because the 87-base-pair reads could not distinguish some IMGT-functional V segments, including TRBV6-2 and TRBV6-3, those segments were excluded. This cohort had only TCR beta chains sequenced, and the lack of alpha or paired-chain data limited which features could be detected. The authors suggested that the approach could potentially be generalized to other disease states and immunological phenotypes. Three of the identified cytomegalovirus-associated TCR beta chains were confirmed in vitro to be specific for cytomegalovirus antigens. A cluster of highly shared sequence variants was judged likely to be a technical artifact of the sequencing pipeline. A later analysis reported that several top co-occurrence clusters appeared linked to parvovirus B19, influenza, CMV and Epstein-Barr virus. In the study, around 150 TCR beta chains were listed as associated with cytomegalovirus. The classifier was reported to diagnose cytomegalovirus status with high specificity and sensitivity in both the original and validation cohorts. In a later analysis, TCR association rates were found to vary across HLA loci, with the most associated TCRs seen for DRB1 alleles and the fewest for HLA-C alleles.

The sequence was collected from a female donor in good health and CMV-seronegative. The sequence joins TRBV27 to TRBJ2-7, with 8 middle bases fitting TRBD2. Sample: PBMCs. In nucleotides, the sequence is TGTGCCAGCAGTTACACCGGGACTAGGCAGGAGCAGTACTTC. It specifies CASSYTGTRQEQYF.